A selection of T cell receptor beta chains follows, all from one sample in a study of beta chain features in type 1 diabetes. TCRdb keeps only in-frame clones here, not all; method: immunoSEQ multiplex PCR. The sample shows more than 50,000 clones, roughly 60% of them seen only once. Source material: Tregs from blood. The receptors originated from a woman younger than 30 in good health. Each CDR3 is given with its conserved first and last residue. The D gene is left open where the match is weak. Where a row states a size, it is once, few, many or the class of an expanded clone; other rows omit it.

CDR3nt: TGTGCCAGCAGCCGGGGGGGGCTTAGCACCCCGAGCGAGGAGACCCAGTACTTC
CDR3aa: CASSRGGLSTPSEETQYF
d_gene: TRBD2
j_gene: TRBJ2-5
abundance: -
v_gene: TRBV7-9

CDR3nt: TGTGCCAGCAGTGTCTTAGCGGGAGTGGGGGATACGCAGTATTTT
CDR3aa: CASSVLAGVGDTQYF
d_gene: TRBD2
j_gene: TRBJ2-3
abundance: few
v_gene: TRBV6-1

CDR3nt: TGCGCCAGCAGCTTGACGGCGAGCGACACTGAAGCTTTCTTT
CDR3aa: CASSLTASDTEAFF
d_gene: -
j_gene: TRBJ1-1
abundance: -
v_gene: TRBV5-1

CDR3nt: TGTGCCAGCAGCTTCGACCAGGGAAATTTT
CDR3aa: CASSFDQGNF
d_gene: -
j_gene: TRBJ1-5
abundance: -
v_gene: TRBV5-8

CDR3nt: TGTGCCAGCAGCTTAGATTGGGCCTCGACCAACGTCCTGACTTTC
CDR3aa: CASSLDWASTNVLTF
d_gene: -
j_gene: TRBJ2-6
abundance: once
v_gene: TRBV7-2

CDR3nt: TGCAGCGTTGAAGACTCCGGGACAGCTCCCTACGAGCAGTACTTC
CDR3aa: CSVEDSGTAPYEQYF
d_gene: TRBD1
j_gene: TRBJ2-7
abundance: few
v_gene: TRBV29-1

CDR3nt: TGTGCCAGCAGTGAGGGGGGGAACACTGAAGCTTTCTTT
CDR3aa: CASSEGGNTEAFF
d_gene: -
j_gene: TRBJ1-1
abundance: once
v_gene: TRBV2

CDR3nt: TGTGCCAGCAGCTTCGGCGGTAGCACAGATACGCAGTATTTT
CDR3aa: CASSFGGSTDTQYF
d_gene: -
j_gene: TRBJ2-3
abundance: few
v_gene: TRBV7-6

CDR3nt: TGTGCCAGCAGCTTTGTGGCGGGAAGGTACAATGAGCAGTTCTTC
CDR3aa: CASSFVAGRYNEQFF
d_gene: -
j_gene: TRBJ2-1
abundance: few
v_gene: TRBV11-2

CDR3nt: TGCGCCAGCAGCAGACAGGGGCGAGGAGAGACCCAGTACTTC
CDR3aa: CASSRQGRGETQYF
d_gene: TRBD1
j_gene: TRBJ2-5
abundance: -
v_gene: TRBV5-1

CDR3nt: TGCGCCAGCAGCTTGGGCAGCTCTGGGGCCAACGTCCTGACTTTC
CDR3aa: CASSLGSSGANVLTF
d_gene: -
j_gene: TRBJ2-6
abundance: -
v_gene: TRBV5-1

CDR3nt: TGCGCCAGCAGCCAAGGATTTACAGGGTCCGGGGAGCTGTTTTTT
CDR3aa: CASSQGFTGSGELFF
d_gene: -
j_gene: TRBJ2-2
abundance: few
v_gene: TRBV4-3

CDR3nt: TGTGCCACCGGGAGGGCTCCGACCTACAATGAGCAGTTCTTC
CDR3aa: CATGRAPTYNEQFF
d_gene: TRBD2
j_gene: TRBJ2-1
abundance: once
v_gene: TRBV15

CDR3nt: TGTGCCAGCAGCTGGAGATCTCTTGACACAGATACGCAGTATTTT
CDR3aa: CASSWRSLDTDTQYF
d_gene: -
j_gene: TRBJ2-3
abundance: few
v_gene: TRBV5-6

CDR3nt: TGTGCCAGCAGCCGGCGGGACAGGGGGAACATTCAGTACTTC
CDR3aa: CASSRRDRGNIQYF
d_gene: TRBD1
j_gene: TRBJ2-4
abundance: medium-sized
v_gene: TRBV14

CDR3nt: TGTGCCAGGGACACACAATCCTACGAGCAGTACTTC
CDR3aa: CARDTQSYEQYF
d_gene: -
j_gene: TRBJ2-7
abundance: -
v_gene: TRBV27

CDR3nt: TGTGCCAGCAGTCAGGGGGTTAGAAACACTGAAGCTTTCTTT
CDR3aa: CASSQGVRNTEAFF
d_gene: TRBD1
j_gene: TRBJ1-1
abundance: -
v_gene: TRBV7-2

CDR3nt: TGTGCCAGCAGCCAGGGGTTTGGGAAAGAAAAACTGTTTTTT
CDR3aa: CASSQGFGKEKLFF
d_gene: -
j_gene: TRBJ1-4
abundance: -
v_gene: TRBV7-8

CDR3nt: TGTGCCAGCAGCACCCCTACAGGGGCCCAAGAGACCCAGTACTTC
CDR3aa: CASSTPTGAQETQYF
d_gene: TRBD1
j_gene: TRBJ2-5
abundance: few
v_gene: TRBV5-8

CDR3nt: TGTGCCAGCAGCACTTCGGGGGTAAATGAAAAACTGTTTTTT
CDR3aa: CASSTSGVNEKLFF
d_gene: -
j_gene: TRBJ1-4
abundance: -
v_gene: TRBV5-4

CDR3nt: TGTGCCAGCAGCTTACGGAGGGAGAGGTCCGTAAGCACAGATACGCAGTATTTT
CDR3aa: CASSLRRERSVSTDTQYF
d_gene: -
j_gene: TRBJ2-3
abundance: few
v_gene: TRBV11-2

CDR3nt: TGTGCCAGCAGCGCCGAAGGGGTTTGGGAGGGGACCTACAATGAGCAGTTCTTC
CDR3aa: CASSAEGVWEGTYNEQFF
d_gene: TRBD2
j_gene: TRBJ2-1
abundance: -
v_gene: TRBV9

CDR3nt: TGTGCCAGCAGCTTCACGGGAGGCACTGGGGCCAACGTCCTGACTTTC
CDR3aa: CASSFTGGTGANVLTF
d_gene: TRBD2
j_gene: TRBJ2-6
abundance: -
v_gene: TRBV7-3

CDR3nt: TGTGCCAGCAGCTTAGGACTAGCGGCTACCACAGATACGCAGTATTTT
CDR3aa: CASSLGLAATTDTQYF
d_gene: TRBD2
j_gene: TRBJ2-3
abundance: few
v_gene: TRBV7-2

CDR3nt: TGCGCCAGCAGTTTTTTAGGGGGCGCGGGCACTGAAGCTTTCTTT
CDR3aa: CASSFLGGAGTEAFF
d_gene: TRBD1
j_gene: TRBJ1-1
abundance: -
v_gene: TRBV5-1

CDR3nt: TGTGCCAGCAGTGAAGCTGGAGTGAACACTGAAGCTTTCTTT
CDR3aa: CASSEAGVNTEAFF
d_gene: -
j_gene: TRBJ1-1
abundance: -
v_gene: TRBV2

CDR3nt: TGCGCCAGCAGCTCTTTTCCGGAGGGGGCGAAGGATGGCTACACCTTC
CDR3aa: CASSSFPEGAKDGYTF
d_gene: TRBD1
j_gene: TRBJ1-2
abundance: -
v_gene: TRBV5-1

CDR3nt: TGCGCCAGCAGCCCACAGGGTCAACTTGGCTACACCTTC
CDR3aa: CASSPQGQLGYTF
d_gene: -
j_gene: TRBJ1-2
abundance: -
v_gene: TRBV5-1

CDR3nt: TGTGCCAGCAGCTACGATAGGGGCACTGAAGCTTTCTTT
CDR3aa: CASSYDRGTEAFF
d_gene: -
j_gene: TRBJ1-1
abundance: -
v_gene: TRBV7-8

CDR3nt: TGTGCCAGTAGTCCTATCGACAGGGGGGTTTCTCAGCCCCAGCATTTT
CDR3aa: CASSPIDRGVSQPQHF
d_gene: TRBD1
j_gene: TRBJ1-5
abundance: few
v_gene: TRBV19

CDR3nt: TGTGCCACCAGCAGAGATCAGGGGGTCGACGAGCAGTACTTC
CDR3aa: CATSRDQGVDEQYF
d_gene: TRBD1
j_gene: TRBJ2-7
abundance: -
v_gene: TRBV15

CDR3nt: TGTGCCAGCAGCATTACAACGTTTAGCACAGATACGCAGTATTTT
CDR3aa: CASSITTFSTDTQYF
d_gene: -
j_gene: TRBJ2-3
abundance: -
v_gene: TRBV5-6

CDR3nt: TGTGCTAGTTCAGGGGGATCCTATAATTCACCCCTCCACTTT
CDR3aa: CASSGGSYNSPLHF
d_gene: TRBD1
j_gene: TRBJ1-6
abundance: -
v_gene: TRBV12-5

CDR3nt: TGTGCCATCAGTGATTGGGGACAGGGAAGCTACGAGCAGTACTTC
CDR3aa: CAISDWGQGSYEQYF
d_gene: TRBD1
j_gene: TRBJ2-7
abundance: -
v_gene: TRBV10-3

CDR3nt: TGTGCCAGCAGAAACGTGAGGATGAACACTGAAGCTTTCTTT
CDR3aa: CASRNVRMNTEAFF
d_gene: -
j_gene: TRBJ1-1
abundance: -
v_gene: TRBV2

CDR3nt: TGTGCCAGCAGTTTCCCGGGACTAGTAGGCACCGGGGAGCTGTTTTTT
CDR3aa: CASSFPGLVGTGELFF
d_gene: TRBD2
j_gene: TRBJ2-2
abundance: -
v_gene: TRBV6-6

CDR3nt: TGTGCCAGCAGCGAGGAGATCCAAGAGACCCAGTACTTC
CDR3aa: CASSEEIQETQYF
d_gene: -
j_gene: TRBJ2-5
abundance: -
v_gene: TRBV2

CDR3nt: TGTGCCAGCAGCACACTAGCGGGAGTGCAGTTCTTC
CDR3aa: CASSTLAGVQFF
d_gene: TRBD2
j_gene: TRBJ2-1
abundance: -
v_gene: TRBV11-3